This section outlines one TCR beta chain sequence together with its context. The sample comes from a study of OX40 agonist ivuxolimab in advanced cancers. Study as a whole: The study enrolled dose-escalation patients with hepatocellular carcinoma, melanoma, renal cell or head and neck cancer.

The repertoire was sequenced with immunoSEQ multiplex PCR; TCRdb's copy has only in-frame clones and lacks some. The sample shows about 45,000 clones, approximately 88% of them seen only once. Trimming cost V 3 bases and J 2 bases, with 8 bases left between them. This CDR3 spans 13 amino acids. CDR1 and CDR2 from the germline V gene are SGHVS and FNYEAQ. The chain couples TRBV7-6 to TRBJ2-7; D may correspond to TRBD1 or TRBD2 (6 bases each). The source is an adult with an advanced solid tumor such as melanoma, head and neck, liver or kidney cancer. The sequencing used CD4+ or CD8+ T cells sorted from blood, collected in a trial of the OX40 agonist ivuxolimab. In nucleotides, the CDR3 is TGTGCCAGCAGCTTGGGGGGCACCTACGAGCAGTACTTC. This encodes CASSLGGTYEQYF.